One and the same sample provided the 8 T cell receptor beta chains below, sequenced in a study of T cell responses to AZD1222 COVID-19 vaccine. Assay: immunoSEQ multiplex PCR; the TCRdb copy retains only in-frame clones and omits some. The sample records some 110,000 clones, 70% to 90% being singletons. The sample was peripheral blood, taken 28 days after the second AZD1222 dose. All receptors come from an adult who received the AZD1222 COVID-19 vaccine.

This chain joins TRBV7-9 and TRBJ1-5; no firm D call. The CDR3 is made up of 14 amino acids. V was clipped by 3 bases and J by 3 bases, with 9 bases between them. Germline values: CDR1 SEHNR, CDR2 FQNEAQ (reference sequence). CDR3: CASSFGGHNQPQHF. As DNA, the CDR3 is TGTGCCAGCAGCTTTGGAGGGCACAATCAGCCCCAGCATTTT.

The CDR3 DNA is TGTGCCAGCAGCGTAGGTGTAGGACACCTCTCTGGAAACACCATATATTTT. Amino acid sequence: CASSVGVGHLSGNTIYF. V gene TRBV9 combines with J gene TRBJ1-3; a possible D gene is TRBD1 (5 bases). Germline lookup yields CDR1 SGDLS and CDR2 YYNGEE. The CDR3 runs to 17 residues. V lost 0 bases to trimming and J lost 0 bases, with 13 bases between them.

This clone has a handful of counts. The chain joins TRBV5-6 to TRBJ1-4, with D perhaps TRBD1 (5 bases). Trimming took off 4 bases at V and 3 bases at J, with 19 bases between the two ends. CDR3 length: 17 amino acids. Germline-derived CDR1 and CDR2 are SGHDT and YYEEEE. Here the CDR3 DNA reads TGTGCCAGCAGCCGGTATTCGGACGGACAAGCTAATGAAAAACTGTTTTTT. The encoded protein is CASSRYSDGQANEKLFF.

The CDR3 coding sequence is TGTGCCAGCAGCTTACCTAGCGGGATCCAAGAGACCCAGTACTTC. As protein: CASSLPSGIQETQYF. V gene TRBV7-2 combines with J gene TRBJ2-5; the match to TRBD2 covers 9 bases. Germline CDR1 reads SGHTA; CDR2 reads FQGNSA. The CDR3 is 15 amino acids. V dropped 2 bases and J dropped 1; count of bases not matched to a gene: 2.

This clone was observed once. The chain employs TRBV18 and TRBJ2-7; D might be TRBD2 (6 bases). CDR1 and CDR2 (germline): KGHSH, LQKENI. Trimming left V 3 bases short and J 7 bases short, with 13 bases between. The CDR3 loop spans 13 amino acids. DNA of the CDR3: TGTGCCAGCTCACCCGGGGGACGTGGGGAGCAGTACTTC. Protein product: CASSPGGRGEQYF.

This clone appeared once. The rearrangement joins TRBV9 to TRBJ2-6; D not resolved. Per germline, CDR1 SGDLS and CDR2 YYNGEE. V was pared by 1 base and J by 1 base, with 6 bases between. The CDR3 loop spans 15 amino acids. DNA for the CDR3: TGTGCCAGCAGCGTATCAGGTTCTGGGGCCAACGTCCTGACTTTC. It codes for CASSVSGSGANVLTF.

The chain carries TRBV6-5 and TRBJ2-5, with 8 bases identical to TRBD1. The junction had 2 bases not matched to a gene; V was cut back by 0 bases and J by 2 bases. CDR3 length equals 15 residues. Germline V CDR1 and CDR2: MNHEY, SVGAGI. The CDR3 DNA is TGTGCCAGCAGTTACTCCCGGGACAGGCAAGAGACCCAGTACTTC. It translates to CASSYSRDRQETQYF.

The V gene is TRBV10-3, the J gene TRBJ2-7; no firm D call. Per germline, CDR1 ENHRY and CDR2 SYGVKD. This CDR3 is built from 12 residues. V was shortened by 4 bases and J by 4 bases, with 8 bases between the two germline ends. CDR3 region: CAISGGGYEQYF. The DNA of the CDR3 is TGTGCCATCAGTGGAGGCGGTTACGAGCAGTACTTC.